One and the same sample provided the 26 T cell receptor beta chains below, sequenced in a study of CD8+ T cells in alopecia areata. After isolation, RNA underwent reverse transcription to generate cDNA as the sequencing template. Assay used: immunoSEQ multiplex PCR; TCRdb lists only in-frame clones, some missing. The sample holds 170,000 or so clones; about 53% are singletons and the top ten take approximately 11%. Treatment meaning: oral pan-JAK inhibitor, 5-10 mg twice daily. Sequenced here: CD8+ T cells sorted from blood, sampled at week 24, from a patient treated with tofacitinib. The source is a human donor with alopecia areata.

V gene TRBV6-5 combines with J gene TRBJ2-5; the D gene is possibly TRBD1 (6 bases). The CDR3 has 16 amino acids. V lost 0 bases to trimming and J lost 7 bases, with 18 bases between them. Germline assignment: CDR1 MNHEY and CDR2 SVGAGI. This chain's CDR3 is CASSYSSGQVAGTQYF. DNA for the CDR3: TGTGCCAGCAGTTACTCGTCGGGACAAGTCGCGGGGACCCAGTACTTC.

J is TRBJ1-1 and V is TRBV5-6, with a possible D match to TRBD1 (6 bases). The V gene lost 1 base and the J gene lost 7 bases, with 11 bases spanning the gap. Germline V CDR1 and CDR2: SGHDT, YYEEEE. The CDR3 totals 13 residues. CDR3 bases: TGTGCCAGCAGCTTGCAGGGGATGAGTGAAGCTTTCTTT. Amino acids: CASSLQGMSEAFF. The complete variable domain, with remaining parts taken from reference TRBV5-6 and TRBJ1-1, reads DAGVTQSPTHLIKTRGQQVTLRCSPKSGHDTVSWYQQALGQGPQFIFQYYEEEERQRGNFPDRFSGHQFPNYSSELNVNALLLGDSALYLCASSLQGMSEAFFGQGTRLTVV.

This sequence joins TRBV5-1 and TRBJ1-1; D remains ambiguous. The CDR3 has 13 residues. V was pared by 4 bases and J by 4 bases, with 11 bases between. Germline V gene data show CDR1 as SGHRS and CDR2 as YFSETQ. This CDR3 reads CASSPGSGTEAFF. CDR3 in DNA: TGCGCCAGCAGCCCCGGGAGTGGCACTGAAGCTTTCTTT.

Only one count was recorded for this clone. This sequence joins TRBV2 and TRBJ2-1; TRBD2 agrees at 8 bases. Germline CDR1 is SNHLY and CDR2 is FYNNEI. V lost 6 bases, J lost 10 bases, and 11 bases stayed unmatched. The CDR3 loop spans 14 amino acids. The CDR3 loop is CASRDPTSGREQFF. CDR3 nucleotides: TGTGCCAGCAGGGATCCCACTAGCGGACGAGAGCAGTTCTTC.

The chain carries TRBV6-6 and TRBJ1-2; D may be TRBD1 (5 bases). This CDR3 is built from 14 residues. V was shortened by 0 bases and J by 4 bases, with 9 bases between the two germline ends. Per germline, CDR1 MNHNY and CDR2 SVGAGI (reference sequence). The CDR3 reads CASSYSPGSYGYTF. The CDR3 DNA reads TGTGCCAGCAGTTACTCCCCAGGGAGCTATGGCTACACCTTC.

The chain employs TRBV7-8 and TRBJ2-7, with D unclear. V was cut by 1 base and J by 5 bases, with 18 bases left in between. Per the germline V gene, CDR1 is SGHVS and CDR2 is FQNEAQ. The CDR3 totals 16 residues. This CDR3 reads CASSLETLALIHEQYF. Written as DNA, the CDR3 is TGTGCCAGCAGCTTAGAGACCTTAGCTCTAATACACGAGCAGTACTTC. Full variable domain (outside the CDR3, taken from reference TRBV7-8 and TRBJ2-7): GAGVSQSPRYKVAKRGQDVALRCDPISGHVSLFWYQQALGQGPEFLTYFQNEAQLDKSGLPSDRFFAERPEGSVSTLKIQRTQQEDSAVYLCASSLETLALIHEQYFGPGTRLTVT.

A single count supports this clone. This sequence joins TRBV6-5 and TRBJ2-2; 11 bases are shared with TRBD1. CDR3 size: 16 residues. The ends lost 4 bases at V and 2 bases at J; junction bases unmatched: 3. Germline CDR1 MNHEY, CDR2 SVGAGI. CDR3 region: CASSLGQGANTGELFF. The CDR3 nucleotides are TGTGCCAGCAGTTTAGGACAGGGGGCCAACACCGGGGAGCTGTTTTTT.

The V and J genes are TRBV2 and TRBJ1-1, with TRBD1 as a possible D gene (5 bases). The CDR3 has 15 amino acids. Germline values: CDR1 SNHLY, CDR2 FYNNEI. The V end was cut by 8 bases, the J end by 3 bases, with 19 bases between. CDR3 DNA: TGTGCCAGCCTTCCCAGCCGACAGAGGGACACTGAAGCTTTCTTT. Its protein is CASLPSRQRDTEAFF.

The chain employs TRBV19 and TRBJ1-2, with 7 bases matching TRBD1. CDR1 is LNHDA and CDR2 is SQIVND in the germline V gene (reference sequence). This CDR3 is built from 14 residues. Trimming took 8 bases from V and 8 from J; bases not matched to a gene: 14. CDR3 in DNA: TGTGCCAGTTTTTATCCGTACAGGGGTGGAGGCTACACCTTC. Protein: CASFYPYRGGGYTF.

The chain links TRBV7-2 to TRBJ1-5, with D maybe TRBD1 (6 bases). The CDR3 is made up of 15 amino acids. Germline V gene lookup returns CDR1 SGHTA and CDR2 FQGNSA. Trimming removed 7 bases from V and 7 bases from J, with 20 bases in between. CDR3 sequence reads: CASITGLGYGQPQHF. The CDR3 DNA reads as TGTGCCAGCATCACAGGGTTGGGTTACGGCCAGCCCCAGCATTTT. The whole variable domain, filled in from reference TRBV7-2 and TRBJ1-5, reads GAGVSQSPSNKVTEKGKDVELRCDPISGHTALYWYRQSLGQGLEFLIYFQGNSAPDKSGLPSDRFSAERTGGSVSTLTIQRTQQEDSAVYLCASITGLGYGQPQHFGDGTRLSIL.

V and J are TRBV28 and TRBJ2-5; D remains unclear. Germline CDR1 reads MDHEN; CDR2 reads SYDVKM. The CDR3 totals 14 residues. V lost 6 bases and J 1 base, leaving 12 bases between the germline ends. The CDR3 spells CASSQTAIQETQYF. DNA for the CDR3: TGTGCCAGCAGCCAAACGGCGATCCAAGAGACCCAGTACTTC. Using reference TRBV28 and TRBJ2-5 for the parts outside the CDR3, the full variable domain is DVKVTQSSRYLVKRTGEKVFLECVQDMDHENMFWYRQDPGLGLRLIYFSYDVKMKEKGDIPEGYSVSREKKERFSLILESASTNQTSMYLCASSQTAIQETQYFGPGTRLLVL.

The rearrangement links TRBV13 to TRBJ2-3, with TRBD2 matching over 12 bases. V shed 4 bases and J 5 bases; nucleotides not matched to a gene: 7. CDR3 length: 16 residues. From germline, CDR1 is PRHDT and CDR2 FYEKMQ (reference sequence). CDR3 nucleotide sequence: TGTGCCAGCAGCTCGAGGACTAGCGGGAAGAAAGATACGCAGTATTTT. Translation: CASSSRTSGKKDTQYF.

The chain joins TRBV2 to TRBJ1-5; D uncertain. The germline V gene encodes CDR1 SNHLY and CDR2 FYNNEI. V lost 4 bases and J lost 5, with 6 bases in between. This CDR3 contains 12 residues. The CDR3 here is CASSVAYQPQHF. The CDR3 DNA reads TGTGCCAGCAGTGTGGCGTATCAGCCCCAGCATTTT.

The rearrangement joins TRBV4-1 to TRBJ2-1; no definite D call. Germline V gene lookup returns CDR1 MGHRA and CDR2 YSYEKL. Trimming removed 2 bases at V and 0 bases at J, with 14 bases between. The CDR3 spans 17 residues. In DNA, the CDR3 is TGCGCCAGCAGCCAACGCTTGGACGGAAACTCCTACAATGAGCAGTTCTTC. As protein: CASSQRLDGNSYNEQFF.

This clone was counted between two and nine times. The CDR3 is CSVRGGADNEQFF. DNA for the CDR3: TGCAGCGTTAGGGGGGGCGCTGACAATGAGCAGTTCTTC. J is TRBJ2-1 and V is TRBV29-1, with a weak D call TRBD2 (7 bases). Between the trimmed V and J ends, which lost 5 bases and 5 bases, there was a span of 13 bases. The CDR3 contains 13 residues. The germline V gene has CDR1 SQVTM and CDR2 ANQGSEA.

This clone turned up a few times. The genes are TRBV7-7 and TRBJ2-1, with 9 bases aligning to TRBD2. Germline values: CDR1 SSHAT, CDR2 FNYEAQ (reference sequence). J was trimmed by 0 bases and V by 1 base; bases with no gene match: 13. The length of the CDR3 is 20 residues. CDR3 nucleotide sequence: TGTGCCAGCAGCTTAGGACTAGCGGTCGGCGAATTAAGCTCCTACAATGAGCAGTTCTTC. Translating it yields CASSLGLAVGELSSYNEQFF.

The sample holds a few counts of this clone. As DNA, the CDR3 is TGCGCCAGCAGCCAACTGGGGACAGAAAATTCACCCCTCCACTTT. Translated, it gives CASSQLGTENSPLHF. This chain links TRBV4-3 with TRBJ1-6, with 7 bases aligning to TRBD1. Germline V CDR1 and CDR2: LGHNA, YSLEER. V lost 2 bases to trimming and J lost 7 bases; unmatched junction nucleotides: 5. CDR3 length: 15 amino acids.

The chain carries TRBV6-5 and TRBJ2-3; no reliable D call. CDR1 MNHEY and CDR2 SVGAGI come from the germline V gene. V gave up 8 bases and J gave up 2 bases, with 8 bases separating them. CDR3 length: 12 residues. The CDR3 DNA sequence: TGTGCCAGCGGTAAACTCACAGATACGCAGTATTTT. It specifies CASGKLTDTQYF.

The CDR3: CASSQDRQGSSYEQYF. The CDR3, as DNA: TGCGCCAGCAGCCAAGATAGACAGGGAAGCTCCTACGAGCAGTACTTC. This chain uses TRBV4-3 with TRBJ2-7, with 7 positions matching TRBD1. Losses at the gene ends were 0 bases for V and 0 bases for J; bases not matched to a gene: 5. Germline V gene lookup returns CDR1 LGHNA and CDR2 YSLEER. The CDR3 runs 16 residues.

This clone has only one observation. The CDR3 loop is CASSLDRAETQYF. Written as DNA, the CDR3 is TGTGCCAGCAGCTTAGACAGGGCGGAGACCCAGTACTTC. This chain links TRBV7-6 with TRBJ2-5; maybe TRBD1 (6 bases). The V end lost 1 base, the J end lost 5 bases, and 8 bases lay between the germline ends. Germline assignment: CDR1 SGHVS and CDR2 FNYEAQ. The CDR3 consists of 13 residues.

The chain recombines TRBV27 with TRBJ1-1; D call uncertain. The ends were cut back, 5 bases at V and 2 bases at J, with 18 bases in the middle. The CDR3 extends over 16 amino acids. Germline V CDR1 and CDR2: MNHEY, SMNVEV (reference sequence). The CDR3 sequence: CASSPSLGELNTEAFF. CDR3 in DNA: TGTGCCAGCAGTCCCTCCCTCGGGGAACTTAACACTGAAGCTTTCTTT.

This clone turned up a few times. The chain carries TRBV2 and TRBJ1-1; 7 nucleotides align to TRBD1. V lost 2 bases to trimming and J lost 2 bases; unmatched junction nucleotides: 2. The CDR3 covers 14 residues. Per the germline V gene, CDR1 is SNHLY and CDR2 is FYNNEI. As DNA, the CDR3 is TGTGCCAGCAGTGAAAAGGGGGCAAACACTGAAGCTTTCTTT. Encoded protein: CASSEKGANTEAFF. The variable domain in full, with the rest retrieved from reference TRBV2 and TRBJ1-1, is EPEVTQTPSHQVTQMGQEVILRCVPISNHLYFYWYRQILGQKVEFLVSFYNNEISEKSEIFDDQFSVERPDGSNFTLKIRSTKLEDSAMYFCASSEKGANTEAFFGQGTRLTVV.

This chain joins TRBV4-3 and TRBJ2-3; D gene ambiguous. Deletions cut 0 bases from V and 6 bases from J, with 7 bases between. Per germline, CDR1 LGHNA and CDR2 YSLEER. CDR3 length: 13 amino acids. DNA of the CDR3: TGCGCCAGCAGCCAAGAGAAGTGGGATACGCAGTATTTT. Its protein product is CASSQEKWDTQYF.

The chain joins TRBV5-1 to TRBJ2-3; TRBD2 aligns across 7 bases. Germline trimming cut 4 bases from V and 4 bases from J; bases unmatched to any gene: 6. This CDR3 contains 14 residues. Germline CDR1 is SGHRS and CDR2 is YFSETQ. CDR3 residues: CASSRGGGPDTQYF. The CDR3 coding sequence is TGCGCCAGCAGCCGCGGGGGAGGCCCAGATACGCAGTATTTT.

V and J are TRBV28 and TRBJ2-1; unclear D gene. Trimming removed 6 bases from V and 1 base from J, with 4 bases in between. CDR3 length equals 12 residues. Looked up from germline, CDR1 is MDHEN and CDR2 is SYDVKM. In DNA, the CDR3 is TGTGCCAGCAGGCCTTCCTACAATGAGCAGTTCTTC. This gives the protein CASRPSYNEQFF.

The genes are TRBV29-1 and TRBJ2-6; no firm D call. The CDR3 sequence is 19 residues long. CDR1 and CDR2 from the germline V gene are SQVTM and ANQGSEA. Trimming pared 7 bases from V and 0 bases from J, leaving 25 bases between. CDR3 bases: TGCAGCGCTTTGGCCGCGGATTACCATCACCACTCTGGGGCCAACGTCCTGACTTTC. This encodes CSALAADYHHHSGANVLTF. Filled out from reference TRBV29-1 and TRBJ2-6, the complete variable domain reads SAVISQKPSRDICQRGTSLTIQCQVDSQVTMMFWYRQQPGQSLTLIATANQGSEATYESGFVIDKFPISRPNLTFSTLTVSNMSPEDSSIYLCSALAADYHHHSGANVLTFGAGSRLTVL.